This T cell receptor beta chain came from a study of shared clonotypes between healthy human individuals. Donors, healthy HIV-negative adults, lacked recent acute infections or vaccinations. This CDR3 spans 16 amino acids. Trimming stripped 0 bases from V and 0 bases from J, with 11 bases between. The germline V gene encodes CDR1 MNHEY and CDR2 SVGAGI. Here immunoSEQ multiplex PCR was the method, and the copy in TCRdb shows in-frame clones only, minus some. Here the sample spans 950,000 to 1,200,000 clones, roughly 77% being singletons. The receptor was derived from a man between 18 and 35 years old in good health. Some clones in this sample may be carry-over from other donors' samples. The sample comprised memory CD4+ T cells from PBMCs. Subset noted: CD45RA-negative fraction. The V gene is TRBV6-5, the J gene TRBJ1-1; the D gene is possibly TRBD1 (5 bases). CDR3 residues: CASSYSGGWVNTEAFF. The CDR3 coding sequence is TGTGCCAGCAGTTACTCCGGGGGGTGGGTGAACACTGAAGCTTTCTTT.